Included here is one T cell receptor (beta chain) sequence, with context. Its antigen is unknown. Amplification used 60 Vbeta primers and 13 Jbeta primers. Sequenced by immunoSEQ multiplex PCR; TCRdb stores in-frame clones only, minus some. This sample has some 160,000 clones; approximately 80% occur once, and the top ten carry 7%. The data are from a study of cytomegalovirus exposure and HLA in healthy donors. Study results and caveats: In a later analysis, compared with equally common non-associated chains, HLA-associated beta chains were more expanded. A later examination showed that TCR association rates differed by HLA locus, with DRB1 most and HLA-C fewest.

The CDR3 has 12 residues. V was cut by 3 bases and J by 10 bases, with 12 bases left in between. Germline V gives CDR1 SNHLY, CDR2 FYNNEI. The TCR originated in a woman between 40 and 55 years old in good health and CMV-seropositive. V is TRBV2 and J is TRBJ1-1; the D gene is possibly TRBD1 (5 bases). Input material: PBMCs. The CDR3 loop reads CASSEGGWRAFF. The CDR3 bases are TGTGCCAGCAGTGAGGGGGGATGGCGAGCTTTCTTT.